Included here is one T cell receptor beta chain sequence, with context. This clonotype occurred many times. What this receptor recognizes is not known. No base quality values were provided; no much bigger clone lies one nucleotide off. This sample is drawn from a study of human T cells and chemical hapten exposure (dated by TCRdb to about 2021). Regarding the research as a whole: For sensitization, 2% DPC in acetone was applied to a roughly 2 cm by roughly 2 cm area of upper inner arm skin. Weekly therapeutic DPC doses were additionally applied to the scalp of patients throughout the roughly 23-week study period. Patch testing on the upper back used Finn chambers containing 0.01% DPC, with scoring done after 6 days according to International Contact Dermatitis Research Group standards. Alopecia areata with under or over 50% scalp involvement, alopecia totalis and alopecia universalis were represented in the patient cohort, which was mostly female. Libraries were pooled for sequencing, and variation in per-sample TCR yields was attributed mainly to small differences in library volumes within the pool. Peripheral blood TCR repertoire changes were tracked in vivo in alopecia patients during primary and secondary sensitization to the hapten diphenylcyclopropenone (DPC). Blood samples were taken from patients before sensitization (week 0) and at 2, 6 and about 24 weeks after DPC sensitization. Under 30 alopecia patients gave blood for TCR sequencing at one to four time points (pre-sensitization, 2, 6 and 24 weeks).

The protocol used for the library was RACE. Reads for this sample came from a NextSeq 500. During library preparation, unique molecular identifiers were attached to individual cDNA molecules so that TCRs could be counted in a quantitative, reproducible way. For every blood RNA sample, sequencing covered both the TCR alpha and TCR beta chains. The original methods were these. The median number of TCRs per sample was 95,638, ranging from about 20,000 to 690,600. The Decombinator software suite was used to annotate V, J and CDR3 in the TCR reads. For the PS versus PT1 abundance plots, all samples were subsampled to the same number of TCRs (28,000). TCRs were defined as expanded if absent before sensitization and observed at least eight times at the 2-week time point. TCRdb trimmed the raw reads at Q25, called clones with MiXCR and kept productive beta chains. Every entry covers one CDR3 protein and lists the most common genes and DNA from its rows. The V and J calls come from TCRdb's annotation, not from the publication. The sample table lists 80,000 to 95,000 distinct CDR3 sequences, 9.5% to 12% of them with a count of one. Around 4.4% of the sample rests with the top ten.

Points the paper makes about the study in general: Because all patients had alopecia, a presumed autoimmune disease, the immune response of the patients might differ from that of healthy individuals. After repeated subsampling, the strength of the expansion versus patch-test correlation and the threshold at which it became significant changed. No change with DPC sensitization was found in the number of TCRs above 1 in 1000 frequency, and no evidence of global repertoire structure alterations was found. Expanded TCRs formed significantly more large CDR3 similarity clusters than pre-sensitization or healthy control sets, consistent with antigen-driven responses. A positive correlation was found between the number of PT1 expanded TCRs and patch test score, with significance reached at thresholds 8, 16 and 32 but not 4.

According to the study, the label for this sample's time point signals: patch test 1, 2 weeks after DPC sensitization. In the paper's terms, the treatment or condition label means: therapeutic diphenylcyclopropenone sensitization with weekly scalp DPC. Blood at each patch-test visit was drawn before the patch test was applied. Patients were considered eligible if aged 18 to 70, diagnosed with alopecia and deemed suitable for DPC therapy, and patients were excluded if pregnant. Total RNA was extracted from unfractionated whole blood collected in Tempus Blood RNA tubes. CDR1 and CDR2, looked up from the germline V gene, are MNHEY and SVGAGI. The cysteine opens and the phenylalanine closes a CDR3 of 16 amino acids. The retained sequence is limited to the CDR3, 48 bases, with the frame set at the first base. V is trimmed back by 2 bases and J by 5 bases, and the junction contains 10 bases that no gene match accounts for.

This material consisted of whole blood, taken in connection with sensitization to the hapten diphenylcyclopropenone (DPC). The rearranged chain carries TRBV6-5 and TRBJ2-7; TRBD1 aligns with 9 central bases. The origin of this receptor is a woman aged 50 to 65 with alopecia areata. Some clones in this sample may be carry-over from other donors' samples. Here the CDR3 is given as CASSYLTGTGFHEQYF. The DNA reads as follows: TGTGCCAGCAGTTACCTTACCGGGACAGGGTTCCACGAGCAGTACTTC.